This TCR beta chain is from a study of cytomegalovirus exposure and HLA in healthy donors. The germline gives CDR1 MGHRA, CDR2 YSYEKL. V lost 3 bases to trimming and J lost 0 bases, with 12 bases between them. The CDR3 is made up of 16 amino acids. The primer mix had 60 Vbeta and 13 Jbeta primers. The protocol was immunoSEQ multiplex PCR, while the TCRdb copy is restricted to in-frame clones and leaves out a portion. Among some 180,000 clones listed, around four fifths were seen once. This clone was seen a few times. The sequence derives from a woman aged 60-75 years in good health and CMV-seropositive. Sequencing used PBMCs. The chain recombines TRBV4-1 with TRBJ1-5; no reliable D call. CDR3 bases: TGCGCCAGCAGCCAGGAAACAGCTTATAGCAATCAGCCCCAGCATTTT. This gives the protein CASSQETAYSNQPQHF.